This T cell receptor (beta chain) was profiled in a study of resident and recirculating memory T cells in vitiligo. Turning to the study itself: Shave-biopsy epidermis from lesional and nonlesional skin was sequenced alongside PBMCs. Study outcomes and limitations: Vitiligo lesions lacked a unique dominant clone, and clonality varied.

This table comes from immunoSEQ multiplex PCR, and its TCRdb copy is limited to in-frame clones, with some not included. Of tens of thousands of clones in the sample, about 90% were seen once. Points on this clone: Its target is not known.

Germline-derived CDR1 and CDR2 are SGDLS and YYNGEE. With 4 bases removed from V and 4 bases from J, the gap between germline ends came to 11 bases. CDR3 size: 14 residues. The TCR was taken from a male donor with vitiligo. This chain joins TRBV9 and TRBJ2-2; D is perhaps TRBD1 (6 bases). The sequenced sample consisted of blood. The CDR3: CASSLRGRTGELFF. The CDR3 DNA is TGTGCCAGCAGCCTCAGGGGCCGCACCGGGGAGCTGTTTTTT.